These 24 T cell receptor beta chains share one sample of origin, sequenced in a study of T cell repertoires in cytomegalovirus infection. One entry per CDR3 protein results from TCRdb running MiXCR on the reads. Of 750,000 to 900,000 distinct CDR3 sequences in the sample, around 29% are singletons; the top ten hold about an eighth. These receptors have no identified antigens. The material sequenced was cultured CD8+ T cells from PBMCs, taken from culture after CMV antigen stimulation. The receptors derive from a human donor in good health (CMV status not recorded). Some clones in this sample may be carry-over from other donors' samples.

This clonotype was counted only a few times. The chain carries TRBV7-8 and TRBJ2-1, with 7 bases aligning to TRBD1. The germline V gene encodes CDR1 SGHVS and CDR2 FQNEAQ. V trimming: 2 bases; J trimming: 1 base; junction bases outside the gene matches: 5. The CDR3 runs 16 residues. In nucleotides, the CDR3 is TGTGCCAGCAGCTTAAAGGGGGCTATGTCCTACAATGAGCAGTTCTTC. This gives the protein CASSLKGAMSYNEQFF. The full variable domain, in which reference TRBV7-8 and TRBJ2-1 provide the parts outside the CDR3, is GAGVSQSPRYKVAKRGQDVALRCDPISGHVSLFWYQQALGQGPEFLTYFQNEAQLDKSGLPSDRFFAERPEGSVSTLKIQRTQQEDSAVYLCASSLKGAMSYNEQFFGPGTRLTVL.

The chain uses TRBV7-6 and TRBJ1-2, with TRBD1 matching 9 bases. The CDR3 sequence is 13 residues long. The trim removed 2 bases at V and 6 bases at J, leaving 1 base unmatched. CDR1 SGHVS and CDR2 FNYEAQ come from the germline V gene. The CDR3 region is CASSLWDRDGYTF. CDR3 in DNA: TGTGCCAGCAGCTTATGGGACAGGGATGGCTACACCTTC.

This clonotype was seen more than once but under ten times. The chain carries TRBV6-5 and TRBJ2-1; 7 bases agree with TRBD1. Germline-derived CDR1 and CDR2 are MNHEY and SVGAGI. V lost 2 bases to trimming and J lost 6 bases; unmatched junction nucleotides: 7. This CDR3 is built from 15 residues. For the CDR3, the DNA is TGTGCCAGCAGTTACCTGAGATCAGGGGGCAATGAGCAGTTCTTC. Its protein is CASSYLRSGGNEQFF.

This clonotype was counted only a few times. CDR3 nucleotides: TGTGCCAGCAGAGCCGCAGGGGGCTATTCAGAAGCTTTCTTT. As protein: CASRAAGGYSEAFF. The gene calls are TRBV27 and TRBJ1-1, with 8 bases fitting TRBD1. The CDR3 runs 14 residues. J gave up 8 bases and V 6 bases, and 11 bases lay outside the gene matches. Germline V gives CDR1 MNHEY, CDR2 SMNVEV (reference sequence).

This clonotype was picked up a small number of times. This sequence joins TRBV19 and TRBJ2-7; 10 positions match TRBD1. Trimming at V came to 5 bases and at J to 1 base, leaving 5 bases not matched to a gene. Germline V gene lookup returns CDR1 LNHDA and CDR2 SQIVND (reference sequence). The CDR3 covers 15 residues. The CDR3 bases are TGTGCCAGTAGTCTGGGGACAGGGGAGTCCTACGAGCAGTACTTC. Translating it yields CASSLGTGESYEQYF.

V gene TRBV6-2 or TRBV6-3 combines with J gene TRBJ2-7; the match to TRBD2 covers 7 bases. The CDR3 sequence is 15 residues long. Unmatched junction bases numbered 5, after V lost 0 bases and J lost 3 bases. Germline V CDR1 and CDR2: MNHEY, SVGEGT. The CDR3 loop is CASSYSRGVYYEQYF. In DNA form, the CDR3 reads TGTGCCAGCAGTTACTCCCGGGGGGTATACTACGAGCAGTACTTC.

This clonotype was counted between two and nine times. A read error may be the cause here, since a much bigger clone is one base away. The chain combines TRBV7-9 with TRBJ1-1, with a tentative D call TRBD1 (6 bases). The CDR3 consists of 14 residues. V shed 2 bases and J shed 3 bases, with 10 bases lying between them. Germline V gene data show CDR1 as SEHNR and CDR2 as FQNEAQ (reference sequence). The CDR3 protein is CASSLTGMDTEAFF. The CDR3 coding sequence is TGTGCCAGCAGCTTAACAGGGATGGACACTGAAGCTTTCTTT.

The chain links TRBV7-9 to TRBJ1-4; 12 bases fit TRBD1. Unmatched junction bases numbered 4, after V lost 3 bases and J lost 2 bases. The CDR3 is made up of 17 amino acids. Germline V gene sequence: CDR1 SEHNR, CDR2 FQNEAQ (reference sequence). CDR3 residues: CASSLGTGGETNEKLFF. CDR3 bases: TGTGCCAGCAGCTTGGGGACAGGGGGCGAGACTAATGAAAAACTGTTTTTT.

The chain uses TRBV6-1 and TRBJ2-2; D uncertain. The CDR3 has 17 residues. The V end was cut by 0 bases, the J end by 3 bases, with 14 bases between. CDR1 is MNHNS and CDR2 is SASEGT in the germline V gene. For the CDR3, the DNA is TGTGCCAGCAGTGAAGCTTTGGGCCTAACCTACACCGGGGAGCTGTTTTTT. Translation gives CASSEALGLTYTGELFF.

The genes are TRBV13 and TRBJ2-1, with 9 positions matching TRBD1. Germline V gene data show CDR1 as PRHDT and CDR2 as FYEKMQ (reference sequence). V lost 6 bases and J lost 12; bases outside the gene matches: 9. CDR3 size: 13 residues. CDR3 sequence: CASSPPGQGRQFF. Written as DNA, the CDR3 is TGTGCCAGCAGTCCCCCGGGACAGGGTAGGCAGTTCTTC.

This clonotype was counted between two and nine times. This chain links TRBV7-9 with TRBJ2-1, with a possible D match to TRBD1 (5 bases). Trimming left V 5 bases short and J 4 bases short, with 9 bases between. The germline CDR1 and CDR2 sequences are SEHNR and FQNEAQ (reference sequence). The CDR3 runs to 13 residues. Here the CDR3 DNA reads TGTGCCAGCAGCCACACAGGTTACAATGAGCAGTTCTTC. Translation gives CASSHTGYNEQFF.

The V and J genes are TRBV12-3 or TRBV12-4 and TRBJ2-2, with 8 bases identical to TRBD1. With 6 bases clipped from V and 4 bases from J, the junction kept 7 bases outside the gene matches. The CDR3 length is 15 residues. In nucleotides, the CDR3 is TGTGCCAGCAGCCCTGCGGACAGGGCCACCGGGGAGCTGTTTTTT. Its translation is CASSPADRATGELFF.

V gene TRBV6-1 combines with J gene TRBJ2-6; D unclear. Per germline, CDR1 MNHNS and CDR2 SASEGT. The CDR3 length is 15 residues. The V and J ends lost 6 bases and 5 bases respectively, with 14 bases between them. The CDR3 spells CASRRVYKWANVLTF. CDR3 nucleotides: TGTGCCAGCAGAAGGGTCTACAAGTGGGCCAACGTCCTGACTTTC.

This clonotype was detected a few times. The rearrangement joins TRBV7-9 to TRBJ2-7, with D perhaps TRBD2 (6 bases). Trimming pared 1 base from V and 6 bases from J, leaving 10 bases between. Germline CDR1 is SEHNR and CDR2 is FQNEAQ (reference sequence). This CDR3 spans 13 amino acids. The CDR3, as DNA: TGTGCCAGCAGCTTAGGGCCGACTAGCGAGCAGTACTTC. Its translation is CASSLGPTSEQYF.

This clonotype was observed a handful of times. The genes are TRBV4-1 and TRBJ2-1; D gene unclear. The CDR3 has 17 residues. The V and J ends lost 0 bases and 0 bases respectively, with 12 bases between them. Germline lookup yields CDR1 MGHRA and CDR2 YSYEKL. The CDR3: CASSQERPTYSYNEQFF. The CDR3 nucleotides read TGCGCCAGCAGCCAAGAAAGGCCTACCTACTCCTACAATGAGCAGTTCTTC.

About this clonotype: A much larger clone lies one base from this, so it may be a read error. Likely a read error: the CDR3 ends without its conserved phenylalanine or tryptophan. This chain joins TRBV7-8 and TRBJ2-7; D call uncertain. Per germline, CDR1 SGHVS and CDR2 FQNEAQ. The V and J ends lost 5 bases and 5 bases respectively, with 13 bases between them. This CDR3 region has 13 residues. The CDR3 DNA reads as TGTGCCAGCAGCACCCACCGGATGAACGAGCAGTACATC. It encodes CASSTHRMNEQYI.

The chain carries TRBV20-1 and TRBJ2-1; 7 bases line up with TRBD2. The germline V gene encodes CDR1 DFQATT and CDR2 SNEGSKA (reference sequence). V was pared by 0 bases and J by 4 bases, with 0 bases of the junction left unmatched. There are 13 residues in the CDR3. DNA for the CDR3: TGCAGTGCTAGAGAGCGGGGGTACAATGAGCAGTTCTTC. Amino acid sequence: CSARERGYNEQFF.

The genes are TRBV27 and TRBJ1-6; D call uncertain. Germline lookup yields CDR1 MNHEY and CDR2 SMNVEV (reference sequence). V gave up 5 bases and J gave up 0 bases, with 14 bases separating them. The CDR3 has 17 residues. CDR3 nucleotide sequence: TGTGCCAGCAGTCGTCTGCCCCCGAGCTCCTATAATTCACCCCTCCACTTT. This encodes CASSRLPPSSYNSPLHF.

This clonotype has a handful of counts. The V gene is TRBV12-3 or TRBV12-4, the J gene TRBJ1-1; D may be TRBD1 (5 bases). The CDR3 is 14 amino acids. Trimming shortened V by 7 bases and J by 4 bases, and 16 bases separated the two germline ends. The CDR3 spells CASTWGIGVTEAFF. The CDR3 DNA reads TGTGCCAGCACCTGGGGGATCGGGGTCACTGAAGCTTTCTTT.

This clonotype was detected a few times. The J gene is TRBJ1-5, the V gene TRBV6-2 or TRBV6-3, with TRBD1 matching 10 bases. The junction had 6 bases not matched to a gene; V was cut back by 6 bases and J by 1 base. Germline CDR1 reads MNHEY; CDR2 reads SVGEGT. The CDR3 consists of 16 residues. This CDR3 is CASSNRDRGSNQPQHF. CDR3 nucleotides: TGTGCCAGCAGCAACCGGGACAGGGGAAGCAATCAGCCCCAGCATTTT.

This chain joins TRBV6-4 and TRBJ1-1; D possibly corresponds to TRBD1 (5 bases). Trimming removed 6 bases from V and 4 bases from J, with 15 bases in between. This CDR3 spans 14 amino acids. CDR1 is MRHNA, CDR2 SNTAGT, per germline. The CDR3 sequence is CASSPRAGSTEAFF. The CDR3 DNA reads TGTGCCAGCAGCCCTAGAGCAGGGAGCACTGAAGCTTTCTTT.

In this sample, this clonotype turned up many times. The J gene is TRBJ1-5, the V gene TRBV7-8; 7 nucleotides line up with TRBD1. Germline CDR1 is SGHVS and CDR2 is FQNEAQ. The CDR3 is 13 amino acids. J lost 7 bases, V lost 4 bases, and 4 bases had no gene match. The DNA for the CDR3 is TGTGCCAGCAGCTCCGACAGGGCCCAGCCCCAGCATTTT. It specifies CASSSDRAQPQHF.

V and J are TRBV12-5 and TRBJ2-5; 7 nucleotides agree with TRBD1. V trimming: 7 bases; J trimming: 0 bases; junction bases outside the gene matches: 8. CDR3 length equals 15 residues. The germline gives CDR1 LGHNT, CDR2 FRNRAP. Written as DNA, the CDR3 is TGTGCTAGTGTTCCGGGACAGCAATACCAAGAGACCCAGTACTTC. It translates to CASVPGQQYQETQYF.

This clonotype appeared many times. The J gene is TRBJ1-1, the V gene TRBV7-2; D is possibly TRBD1 (6 bases). Germline CDR1 and CDR2: SGHTA and FQGNSA. The germline V and J ends were trimmed by 1 base and 7 bases, with 13 bases remaining between them. The CDR3 covers 14 residues. The CDR3 bases are TGTGCCAGCAGCTTAGACAGGACAGCTTTTGAAGCTTTCTTT. It specifies CASSLDRTAFEAFF.